The source of this TCR beta chain is a study of graft-versus-host responses after intestinal transplantation. Repertoires were generated with immunoSEQ multiplex PCR, while TCRdb's copy carries only in-frame clones and drops some. The sample gives some 79,000 clones, roughly nine tenths of which show up once; approximately 0.35% is in the top ten. Turning to this clone: Its antigen is unknown.

The V end lost 1 base, the J end lost 2 bases, and 16 bases lay between the germline ends. Per the germline V gene, CDR1 is SNHLY and CDR2 is FYNNEI. This CDR3 has 17 residues. This clonotype was sampled from a human donor who received an intestinal transplant. The rearrangement links TRBV2 to TRBJ2-3, with D possibly matching TRBD1 (5 bases). Sequences were derived from unstimulated CD4+ T cells sorted from spleen or lymph node cells, sampled before intestinal transplant. The CDR3 region is CASSEVFLPGATDTQYF. CDR3 DNA: TGTGCCAGCAGTGAAGTGTTTCTCCCTGGGGCCACAGATACGCAGTATTTT. Drawing the rest from reference TRBV2 and TRBJ2-3, the complete variable domain is EPEVTQTPSHQVTQMGQEVILRCVPISNHLYFYWYRQILGQKVEFLVSFYNNEISEKSEIFDDQFSVERPDGSNFTLKIRSTKLEDSAMYFCASSEVFLPGATDTQYFGPGTRLTVL.